This passage covers 27 T cell receptor beta chains from one sample sequenced in a study of blood T cells in healthy people across ages. Alongside a J-beta primer mix, a sample-barcoded 5' primer served in a second PCR lasting 7 to 11 cycles. One entry per CDR3 protein, called by TCRdb with MiXCR from the 5' RACE reads. The sample gives 1.5 million to 2 million distinct CDR3 sequences, approximately 32% of which show up once; about 10% is in the top ten. The material sequenced was blood. The receptors here all came from a woman aged 25 to 45 in good health.

CDR3 in DNA: TGTGCCAGCAGCCCATATAAATACGAGCAGTACTTC. Translation gives CASSPYKYEQYF. The chain is built from TRBV7-2 and TRBJ2-7; the D is unclear. Trimming left V 5 bases short and J 4 bases short, with 9 bases between. The CDR3 is 12 amino acids. Germline-derived CDR1 and CDR2 are SGHTA and FQGNSA.

The chain joins TRBV28 to TRBJ2-1, with 13 bases fitting TRBD2. The V segment lost 4 bases and the J segment 2 bases; nucleotides outside the gene matches: 5. CDR3 size: 17 residues. Germline CDR1 MDHEN, CDR2 SYDVKM. The CDR3 DNA reads TGTGCCAGCAGTTCGGGACTAGCGGGATCCACCTACAATGAGCAGTTCTTC. It codes for CASSSGLAGSTYNEQFF.

The rearrangement links TRBV3-1 to TRBJ2-3; D is undetermined. Trimming cost V 6 bases and J 3 bases, with 13 bases left between them. This CDR3 is built from 14 residues. The germline CDR1 and CDR2 sequences are LGHDT and YNNKEL (reference sequence). This CDR3 is CASSWPGWTDTQYF. In DNA, the CDR3 is TGTGCCAGCAGTTGGCCTGGTTGGACAGATACGCAGTATTTT.

For the CDR3, the DNA is TGTGCCAGCAGTCACACCCGTGGGGGAGATACGCAGTATTTT. Translated: CASSHTRGGDTQYF. The chain couples TRBV6-5 to TRBJ2-3; TRBD1 or TRBD2 may be the D gene (5 bases each). Trimming shortened V by 5 bases and J by 5 bases, and 14 bases separated the two germline ends. Germline CDR1 reads MNHEY; CDR2 reads SVGAGI. The CDR3 has 14 amino acids.

This clonotype was observed a few times. The rearrangement uses TRBV20-1 and TRBJ1-3, with a tentative D call TRBD1 (6 bases). The germline V gene has CDR1 DFQATT and CDR2 SNEGSKA (reference sequence). The CDR3 covers 15 residues. V lost 0 bases and J 2 bases, leaving 11 bases between the germline ends. CDR3 in amino acids: CSARDQGSAGNTIYF. The CDR3 coding sequence is TGCAGTGCTAGAGATCAGGGGTCGGCTGGAAACACCATATATTTT.

V and J are TRBV5-1 and TRBJ2-2; D is uncertain. The V gene's germline CDR1 is SGHRS and CDR2 YFSETQ. The germline V and J ends were trimmed by 9 bases and 5 bases, with 14 bases remaining between them. This CDR3 is built from 13 residues. CDR3 DNA sequence: TGCGCCACCAGTCCGGTCGCAACCGGGGAGCTGTTTTTT. Translated: CATSPVATGELFF.

The genes are TRBV7-9 and TRBJ2-1, with TRBD2 as a possible D gene (5 bases). Germline V gene sequence: CDR1 SEHNR, CDR2 FQNEAQ (reference sequence). This CDR3 spans 13 amino acids. The V end lost 0 bases, the J end lost 8 bases, and 8 bases lay between the germline ends. The CDR3 reads CASSLAGSDEQFF. The CDR3 nucleotides are TGTGCCAGCAGCTTAGCAGGGAGCGATGAGCAGTTCTTC. Complete variable domain (other parts from reference TRBV7-9 and TRBJ2-1): DTGVSQNPRHKITKRGQNVTFRCDPISEHNRLYWYRQTLGQGPEFLTYFQNEAQLEKSRLLSDRFSAERPKGSFSTLEIQRTEQGDSAMYLCASSLAGSDEQFFGPGTRLTVL.

The chain joins TRBV10-2 to TRBJ2-1; TRBD2 aligns across 16 bases. V gave up 4 bases and J gave up 1 base; unmatched junction bases: 4. CDR1 is WSHSY, CDR2 SAAADI, per germline. The length of the CDR3 is 18 residues. This chain's CDR3 is CASSGWGLAGGSYNEQFF. Here the CDR3 DNA reads TGCGCCAGCAGTGGGTGGGGACTAGCGGGAGGGTCCTACAATGAGCAGTTCTTC.

This clonotype showed up just a few times. The V call is TRBV2, the J call TRBJ2-1, with 7 bases identical to TRBD2. The CDR3 sequence is 15 residues long. Germline CDR1 reads SNHLY; CDR2 reads FYNNEI. The V segment lost 4 bases and the J segment 1 base; nucleotides outside the gene matches: 4. Here the CDR3 DNA reads TGTGCCAGCAGTGCCCAGCGGGGATCCTACAATGAGCAGTTCTTC. It codes for CASSAQRGSYNEQFF.

V and J are TRBV27 and TRBJ2-1; 7 nucleotides match TRBD2. This CDR3 has 15 amino acids. Unmatched junction bases numbered 14, after V lost 5 bases and J lost 10 bases. Germline V gene data show CDR1 as MNHEY and CDR2 as SMNVEV (reference sequence). The CDR3 reads CASSLARLATGEQFF. CDR3 sequence (DNA): TGTGCCAGCAGTCTTGCTCGACTAGCAACAGGCGAGCAGTTCTTC.

This clonotype occurred once. The gene calls are TRBV24-1 and TRBJ2-5, with a tentative D call TRBD1 (6 bases). Germline values: CDR1 KGHDR, CDR2 SFDVKD. The CDR3 has 17 amino acids. Trimming removed 4 bases at V and 11 bases at J, with 28 bases between. DNA of the CDR3: TGTGCCACCAGTGACCTCGCAGGGGATAGCTCCTACAATGAGCAGTACTTC. Protein: CATSDLAGDSSYNEQYF.

The rearrangement joins TRBV6-2 or TRBV6-3 to TRBJ1-1; unclear D gene. The germline V and J ends were trimmed by 2 bases and 10 bases, with 14 bases remaining between them. The CDR3 runs to 13 residues. The germline gives CDR1 MNHEY, CDR2 SVGEGT. The CDR3 sequence: CASSYIGRAGAFF. CDR3 DNA sequence: TGTGCCAGCAGTTACATTGGACGGGCCGGAGCTTTCTTT.

Only a few counts were recorded for this clonotype. Germline and junction disagree at one end, which may indicate a read error. The chain employs TRBV29-1 and TRBJ2-5; the D gene could be TRBD1 or TRBD2 (5 bases each). Germline-derived CDR1 and CDR2 are SQVTM and ANQGSEA. This CDR3 has 14 residues. The CDR3 nucleotides read TGCAACGTTGGTCGAGGGGCGGCCACAGAGACCCAGTACTTC. Its translation is CNVGRGAATETQYF.

The chain recombines TRBV30 with TRBJ2-3; D may be TRBD1 (5 bases). The length of the CDR3 is 13 residues. Germline V CDR1 and CDR2: GTSNPN, SVGIG (reference sequence). V was pared by 4 bases and J by 6 bases, with 14 bases between. The CDR3 region has the DNA TGTGCCTGGAATGCCCCAGGGCGCGATACGCAGTATTTT. Protein sequence: CAWNAPGRDTQYF.

The chain employs TRBV6-1 and TRBJ2-5; TRBD2 matches at 8 bases. The J call may be incorrect, as the DNA end agrees better with TRBJ2-1. Per the germline V gene, CDR1 is MNHNS and CDR2 is SASEGT. This CDR3 has 12 amino acids. CDR3 bases: TGTGCCAGCACCAGCGGGAGAGAGACCCAGTTCTTC. Amino acids: CASTSGRETQFF.

This clonotype was seen a handful of times. V and J are TRBV27 and TRBJ2-5; TRBD1 matches at 8 bases. Judging by the DNA end, TRBJ2-7 fits better; the J call may be wrong. CDR3 length: 14 amino acids. CDR1 is MNHEY, CDR2 SMNVEV, per germline (reference sequence). The CDR3 is CASSLSIQGDEQYF. The CDR3 region has the DNA TGTGCCAGCAGTTTATCGATACAGGGGGACGAGCAGTACTTC.

J is TRBJ2-1 and V is TRBV3-1; no clear D. Germline loops: CDR1 LGHDT, CDR2 YNNKEL (reference sequence). With 0 bases removed from V and 0 bases from J, the gap between germline ends came to 9 bases. This CDR3 has 16 residues. The CDR3 protein is CASSQDLLSSYNEQFF. The CDR3 DNA is TGTGCCAGCAGCCAAGATCTACTTAGCTCCTACAATGAGCAGTTCTTC.

The rearrangement uses TRBV15 and TRBJ2-5, with D possibly being TRBD2 (5 bases). The CDR3 sequence is 16 residues long. V dropped 3 bases and J dropped 5 bases, with 19 bases sitting between them. Germline CDR1 is LNHNV and CDR2 is YYDKDF (reference sequence). CDR3 in DNA: TGTGCCACCAGCAGGTTGAGGGAGTGGGTCGTGGAGACCCAGTACTTC. Protein: CATSRLREWVVETQYF.

Only a few counts were recorded for this clonotype. The chain has TRBV9 and TRBJ2-3; perhaps D is TRBD1 or TRBD2 (6 bases each). The V end was cut by 3 bases, the J end by 0 bases, with 11 bases between. The length of the CDR3 is 15 residues. Germline loops: CDR1 SGDLS, CDR2 YYNGEE. The DNA of the CDR3 is TGTGCCAGCAGCGAGGGGGGATTTAGCACAGATACGCAGTATTTT. This codes for CASSEGGFSTDTQYF.

The J gene is TRBJ2-1, the V gene TRBV10-3, with D maybe TRBD1 (5 bases). V lost 4 bases and J lost 8, with 9 bases in between. In germline, CDR1 is ENHRY, CDR2 SYGVKD. This CDR3 region has 12 residues. For the CDR3, the DNA is TGTGCCATCAGTGCCCAAGGGGATGAGCAGTTCTTC. Protein: CAISAQGDEQFF.

The V call is TRBV20-1, the J call TRBJ2-4; 10 positions match TRBD1. The better agreement between TRBJ2-7 and the DNA end casts doubt on the J call. Germline V gene data show CDR1 as DFQATT and CDR2 as SNEGSKA (reference sequence). The CDR3 has 13 amino acids. The CDR3 bases are TGCAGTGCTAGATCTGGACAGGGGGTCGAGCAGTACTTC. This encodes CSARSGQGVEQYF.

The chain carries TRBV20-1 and TRBJ1-1, with 11 bases lining up with TRBD1. V trimming: 1 base; J trimming: 8 bases; junction bases outside the gene matches: 9. The CDR3 totals 15 residues. Germline lookup yields CDR1 DFQATT and CDR2 SNEGSKA (reference sequence). CDR3 nucleotides: TGCAGTGCTAGAGTCGCGGGGACAGGGGGTCCCGAAGCTTTCTTT. Amino acids: CSARVAGTGGPEAFF.

This chain uses TRBV6-2 or TRBV6-3 with TRBJ1-2; D unresolved. The germline CDR1 and CDR2 sequences are MNHEY and SVGEGT. V shed 0 bases and J shed 8 bases, with 10 bases lying between them. CDR3 length equals 13 residues. The CDR3: CASSYSELGGYTF. In DNA form, the CDR3 reads TGTGCCAGCAGTTACTCGGAGCTCGGGGGCTACACCTTC.

V and J are TRBV4-3 and TRBJ1-2; D is unclear. Trimming took off 0 bases at V and 7 bases at J, with 9 bases between the two ends. The CDR3 extends over 13 amino acids. Germline V gives CDR1 LGHNA, CDR2 YSLEER. The CDR3 protein is CASSQDERRGYTF. The CDR3 DNA sequence: TGCGCCAGCAGCCAAGACGAGAGGCGTGGCTACACCTTC.

V and J are TRBV12-3 or TRBV12-4 and TRBJ1-3, with D unresolved. V gave up 8 bases and J gave up 0 bases, with 11 bases separating them. The CDR3 is 14 residues long. Here the CDR3 reads CASGPTSSGNTIYF. The CDR3 nucleotides are TGTGCCAGCGGACCGACGAGCTCTGGAAACACCATATATTTT.

The rearrangement joins TRBV5-5 to TRBJ2-5, with 7 bases aligning to TRBD1. The CDR3 consists of 16 residues. Germline values: CDR1 SGHKS, CDR2 YYEKEE (reference sequence). V dropped 3 bases and J dropped 4; count of bases not matched to a gene: 12. CDR3 loop: CASSWAGQGVGETQYF. For the CDR3, the DNA is TGTGCCAGCAGCTGGGCTGGTCAGGGGGTTGGAGAGACCCAGTACTTC.

V gene TRBV12-3 or TRBV12-4 combines with J gene TRBJ1-1; D call uncertain. V lost 7 bases, J lost 0 bases, and 12 bases lay in between. This CDR3 has 14 amino acids. In nucleotides, the CDR3 is TGTGCCAGCAAATCAGGCAGAATGAACACTGAAGCTTTCTTT. Translated: CASKSGRMNTEAFF.